Below are 2 T cell receptor beta chains sequenced from a single sample in a study of technical replicates of blood from a few donors. Method: immunoSEQ multiplex PCR; TCRdb's copy keeps in-frame clones and lacks some. In the table there are about 75,000 clones, 75% to 95% of which are singletons. The sequenced sample was T cells isolated from PBMCs. These receptors were obtained from a human donor in good health. Some clones in this sample may be carry-over from other donors' samples.

This clone was counted once. V is TRBV27 and J is TRBJ2-5, with TRBD1 matching over 11 bases. V lost 8 bases and J lost 3; bases outside the gene matches: 11. The CDR3 is 16 amino acids. Germline V gene data show CDR1 as MNHEY and CDR2 as SMNVEV (reference sequence). CDR3 in amino acids: CASGGQGAIYEETQYF. The CDR3 coding sequence is TGTGCCAGCGGTGGACAGGGGGCCATCTATGAAGAGACCCAGTACTTC.

The J gene is TRBJ2-7, the V gene TRBV7-6; 8 positions match TRBD1. Unmatched junction bases numbered 2, after V lost 6 bases and J lost 1 base. Germline CDR1 reads SGHVS; CDR2 reads FNYEAQ. The CDR3 sequence is 13 residues long. The CDR3 nucleotides are TGTGCCAGCAGGACAGGGGAATCCTACGAGCAGTACTTC. This codes for CASRTGESYEQYF. The complete variable domain, with remaining parts taken from reference TRBV7-6 and TRBJ2-7, reads GAGVSQSPRYKVTKRGQDVALRCDPISGHVSLYWYRQALGQGPEFLTYFNYEAQQDKSGLPNDRFSAERPEGSISTLTIQRTEQRDSAMYRCASRTGESYEQYFGPGTRLTVT.